A selection of T cell receptor beta chains follows, all from one sample in a study of regulatory T cells in long-lasting Graves disease. MiXCR, applied by TCRdb to the multiplex PCR reads, yields one record per CDR3 protein. The table lists about 380,000 distinct CDR3 sequences, about 16% of them singletons. Sequencing used peripheral blood mononuclear cells (PBMCs), obtained at new diagnosis, from a patient treated with antithyroid drugs. All receptors come from a female donor with Graves disease. CDR3s include the opening cysteine and the closing phenylalanine or tryptophan. The order of the fields is clone size, J gene, D gene, V gene, CDR3 DNA, CDR3 protein. The D gene is left open where the match is weak. Clone size is stated in some rows and not others, as once, few, many or a class when expanded.

.,TRBJ1-5,TRBD1,TRBV27,TGTGCCAGCAGGGGGGACAGAAATAGCAATCAGCCCCAGCATTTT,CASRGDRNSNQPQHF
few,TRBJ1-3,.,TRBV6-5,TGTGCCAGCCGTTGGCGCTCTGGAAACACCATATATTTT,CASRWRSGNTIYF
many,TRBJ2-4,.,TRBV3-1,TGTGCCAGCAGCCAAGACAGGGCCAAAAACATTCAGTACTTC,CASSQDRAKNIQYF
few,TRBJ2-7,TRBD1,TRBV6-1,TGTGCCAGCAGGAGACAGGGGGCGGGGGAGCAGTACTTC,CASRRQGAGEQYF
many,TRBJ2-7,.,TRBV5-6,TGTGCCAGCATCAGGGCCGGCTACGAGCAGTACTTC,CASIRAGYEQYF
.,TRBJ2-3,.,TRBV18,TGTGCCAGCTCACCAGGTTCACGTTTCACAGATACGCAGTATTTT,CASSPGSRFTDTQYF
many,TRBJ2-3,.,TRBV12-3/TRBV12-4,TGTGCCAGCCAGCCGGGACGGCGAACAGATACGCAGTATTTT,CASQPGRRTDTQYF
many,TRBJ1-1,TRBD1,TRBV2,TGTGCCAGCAGGCCGATTTTACTGACAGGGAAGAACACTGAAGCTTTCTTT,CASRPILLTGKNTEAFF
many,TRBJ1-1,.,TRBV30,TGTGCCTGGAGGTGGGGTGTGGGCACTGAAGCTTTCTTT,CAWRWGVGTEAFF
many,TRBJ2-1,.,TRBV7-8,TGTGCCAGCAGCTTTGTTTCCAATGAGCAGTTCTTC,CASSFVSNEQFF
many,TRBJ1-4,.,TRBV5-1,TGTGCCAGCAGCTTGTTGCGGGAAAAACTGTTTTTT,CASSLLREKLFF
many,TRBJ1-2,TRBD1,TRBV27,TGTGCCAGCAGTTTTAAGGGACAGACAAGCATAGGTCGTGGCTACACCTTC,CASSFKGQTSIGRGYTF
many,TRBJ2-3,.,TRBV6-2/TRBV6-3,TGTGCCAGCAGTCAAAAGGGCGGGCTCGGGCAGTATTTT,CASSQKGGLGQYF
many,TRBJ2-7,.,TRBV6-2/TRBV6-3,TGTGCCAGCAGTTCCCCCACACAGGGCTACGAGCAGTACTTC,CASSSPTQGYEQYF
many,TRBJ2-3,.,TRBV7-3,TGTGCCAGCAGCCCCCTTCACACCGCCACAGATACGCAGTATTTT,CASSPLHTATDTQYF
few,TRBJ2-1,TRBD1,TRBV12-3/TRBV12-4,TGTGCCAGCAGCCCCCTCCAGGGGGCGAGCTCCTACAATGAGCAGTTCTTC,CASSPLQGASSYNEQFF
many,TRBJ1-5,.,TRBV19,TGTGCCAGTAGTATACGGATAGGGCCCCAGCATTTT,CASSIRIGPQHF
many,TRBJ2-3,TRBD2,TRBV27,TGTGCCAGCAAGATACTAGCGGGGGGGACCACAGATACGCAGTATTTT,CASKILAGGTTDTQYF